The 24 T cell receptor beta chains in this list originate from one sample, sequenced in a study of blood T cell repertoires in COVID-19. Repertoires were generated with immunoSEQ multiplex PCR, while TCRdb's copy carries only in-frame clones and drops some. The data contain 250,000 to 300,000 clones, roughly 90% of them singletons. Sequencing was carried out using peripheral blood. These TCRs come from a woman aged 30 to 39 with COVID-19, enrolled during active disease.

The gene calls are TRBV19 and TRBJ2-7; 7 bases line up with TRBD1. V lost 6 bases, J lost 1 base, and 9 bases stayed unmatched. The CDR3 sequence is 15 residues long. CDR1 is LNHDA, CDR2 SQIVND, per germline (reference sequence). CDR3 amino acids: CASSPSGTASYEQYF. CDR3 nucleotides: TGTGCCAGTAGCCCCTCCGGGACAGCTTCCTACGAGCAGTACTTC.

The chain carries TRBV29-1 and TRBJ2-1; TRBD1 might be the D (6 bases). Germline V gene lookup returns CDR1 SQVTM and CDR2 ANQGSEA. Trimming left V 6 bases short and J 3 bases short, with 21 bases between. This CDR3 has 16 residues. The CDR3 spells CSVLPGRGSFYNEQFF. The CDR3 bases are TGCAGCGTCCTTCCTGGCAGGGGAAGTTTCTACAATGAGCAGTTCTTC.

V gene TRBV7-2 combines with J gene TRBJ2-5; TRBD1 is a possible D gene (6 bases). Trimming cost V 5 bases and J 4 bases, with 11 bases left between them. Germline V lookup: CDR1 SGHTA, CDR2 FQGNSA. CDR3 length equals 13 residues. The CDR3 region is CASSRGHPETQYF. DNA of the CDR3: TGTGCCAGCAGCCGGGGACATCCAGAGACCCAGTACTTC.

The CDR3 sequence: CASRGQGFNQPQHF. CDR3 nucleotides: TGCGCCAGCAGGGGACAGGGCTTCAATCAGCCCCAGCATTTT. The chain recombines TRBV4-1 with TRBJ1-5; TRBD1 agrees at 9 bases. The CDR3 sequence is 14 residues long. V lost 6 bases to trimming and J lost 3 bases; unmatched junction nucleotides: 3. Germline V gene data show CDR1 as MGHRA and CDR2 as YSYEKL.

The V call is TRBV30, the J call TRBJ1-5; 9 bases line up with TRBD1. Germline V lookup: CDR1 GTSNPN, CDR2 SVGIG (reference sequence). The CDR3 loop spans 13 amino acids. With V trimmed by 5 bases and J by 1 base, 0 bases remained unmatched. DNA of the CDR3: TGTGCCTGGGACAGGGGGAGCAATCAGCCCCAGCATTTT. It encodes CAWDRGSNQPQHF.

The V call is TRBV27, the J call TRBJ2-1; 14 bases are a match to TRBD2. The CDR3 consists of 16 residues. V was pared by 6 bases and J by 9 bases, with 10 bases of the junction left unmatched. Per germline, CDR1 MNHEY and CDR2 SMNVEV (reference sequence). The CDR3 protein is CASRSTSGRDDTEQFF. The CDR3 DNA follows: TGTGCCAGCAGGTCGACTAGCGGGAGGGATGACACTGAGCAGTTCTTC.

The chain's CDR3 is CASSDSSQETQYF. In DNA, the CDR3 is TGTGCCAGCAGTGACTCGAGTCAAGAGACCCAGTACTTC. The V gene is TRBV6-4, the J gene TRBJ2-5; D is undetermined. V was pared by 0 bases and J by 2 bases, with 4 bases between. CDR1 is MRHNA, CDR2 SNTAGT, per germline. CDR3 length equals 13 residues.

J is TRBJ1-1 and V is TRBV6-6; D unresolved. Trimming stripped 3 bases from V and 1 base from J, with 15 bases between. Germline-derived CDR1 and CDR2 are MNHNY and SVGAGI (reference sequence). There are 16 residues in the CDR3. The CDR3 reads CASSYSRGVGNTEAFF. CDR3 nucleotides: TGTGCCAGCAGTTATTCTCGGGGAGTGGGGAACACTGAAGCTTTCTTT.

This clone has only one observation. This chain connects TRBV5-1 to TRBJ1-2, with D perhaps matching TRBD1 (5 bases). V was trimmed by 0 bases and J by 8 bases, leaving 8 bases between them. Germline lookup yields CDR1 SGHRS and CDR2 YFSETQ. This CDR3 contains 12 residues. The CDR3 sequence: CASSLARQGYTF. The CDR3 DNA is TGCGCCAGCAGCTTGGCCCGACAGGGCTACACCTTC.

The CDR3 coding sequence is TGCGCCAGCAGCCAAAACAGGGGAGGAAGGGAGCAGTACTTC. Its translation: CASSQNRGGREQYF. The V and J genes are TRBV4-1 and TRBJ2-7; tentatively, D is TRBD1 (7 bases). This CDR3 region has 14 residues. The V gene lost 2 bases and the J gene lost 7 bases, with 15 bases spanning the gap. Germline V gene lookup returns CDR1 MGHRA and CDR2 YSYEKL.

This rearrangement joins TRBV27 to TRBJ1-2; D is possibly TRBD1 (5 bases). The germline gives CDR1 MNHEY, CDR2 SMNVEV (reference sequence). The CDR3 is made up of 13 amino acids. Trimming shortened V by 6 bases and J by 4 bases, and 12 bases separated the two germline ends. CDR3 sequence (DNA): TGTGCCAGCAGCCCTCCAAGGGGCTATGGCTACACCTTC. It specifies CASSPPRGYGYTF.

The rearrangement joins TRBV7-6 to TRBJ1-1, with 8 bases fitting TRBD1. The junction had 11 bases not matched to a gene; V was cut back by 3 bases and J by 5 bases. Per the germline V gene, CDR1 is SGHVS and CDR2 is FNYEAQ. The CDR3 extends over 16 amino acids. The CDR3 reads CASSFGTGAAVTEAFF. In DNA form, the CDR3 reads TGTGCCAGCAGCTTCGGGACAGGTGCGGCGGTTACTGAAGCTTTCTTT.

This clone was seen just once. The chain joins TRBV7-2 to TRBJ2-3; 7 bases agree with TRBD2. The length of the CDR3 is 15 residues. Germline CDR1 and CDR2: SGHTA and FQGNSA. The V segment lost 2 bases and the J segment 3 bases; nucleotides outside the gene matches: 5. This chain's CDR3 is CASSLRGGRTDTQYF. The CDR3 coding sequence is TGTGCCAGCAGCTTACGGGGCGGGAGAACAGATACGCAGTATTTT.

CDR3 sequence reads: CASSVAPLRGRTEAFF. The CDR3 nucleotides are TGTGCCAGCAGCGTAGCCCCCCTTAGGGGGCGAACTGAAGCTTTCTTT. The chain recombines TRBV9 with TRBJ1-1; 7 nucleotides line up with TRBD1. There are 16 residues in the CDR3. Per germline, CDR1 SGDLS and CDR2 YYNGEE. J lost 5 bases, V lost 0 bases, and 10 bases had no gene match.

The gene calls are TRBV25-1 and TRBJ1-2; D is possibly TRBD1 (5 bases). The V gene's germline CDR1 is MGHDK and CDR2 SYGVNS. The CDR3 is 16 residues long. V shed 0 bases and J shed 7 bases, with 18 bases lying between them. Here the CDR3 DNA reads TGTGCCAGCAGTGAATATTTTCCGGGGGGTGTTGGTGGCTACACCTTC. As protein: CASSEYFPGGVGGYTF.

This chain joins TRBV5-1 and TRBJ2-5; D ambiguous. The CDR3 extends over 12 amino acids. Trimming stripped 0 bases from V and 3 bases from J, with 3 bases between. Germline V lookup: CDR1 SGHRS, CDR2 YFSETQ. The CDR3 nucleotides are TGCGCCAGCAGCTTGGTCAAAGAGACCCAGTACTTC. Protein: CASSLVKETQYF.

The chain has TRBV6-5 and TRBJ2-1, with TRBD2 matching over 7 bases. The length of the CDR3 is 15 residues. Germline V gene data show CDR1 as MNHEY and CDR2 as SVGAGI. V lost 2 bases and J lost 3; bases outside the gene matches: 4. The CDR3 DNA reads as TGTGCCAGCAGTTACGGGCGGGAGAGCTACAATGAGCAGTTCTTC. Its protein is CASSYGRESYNEQFF.

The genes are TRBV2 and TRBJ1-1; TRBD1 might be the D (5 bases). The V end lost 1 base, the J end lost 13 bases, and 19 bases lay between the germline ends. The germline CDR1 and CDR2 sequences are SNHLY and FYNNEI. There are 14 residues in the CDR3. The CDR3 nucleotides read TGTGCCAGCAGTGAAGAATGGGGGACTGAGGATGTTTTCTTT. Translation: CASSEEWGTEDVFF.

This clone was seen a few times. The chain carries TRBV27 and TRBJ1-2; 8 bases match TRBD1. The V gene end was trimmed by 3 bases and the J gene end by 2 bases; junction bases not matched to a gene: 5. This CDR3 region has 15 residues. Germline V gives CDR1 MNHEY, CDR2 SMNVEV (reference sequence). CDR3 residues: CASSFTQGGNYGYTF. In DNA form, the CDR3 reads TGTGCCAGCAGTTTTACACAGGGGGGGAACTATGGCTACACCTTC.

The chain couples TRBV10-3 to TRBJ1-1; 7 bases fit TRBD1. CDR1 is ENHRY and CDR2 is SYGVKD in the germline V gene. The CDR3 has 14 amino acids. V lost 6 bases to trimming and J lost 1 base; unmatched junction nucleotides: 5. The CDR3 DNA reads TGTGCCATCAGACGGACAGGTCAGAACACTGAAGCTTTCTTT. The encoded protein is CAIRRTGQNTEAFF.

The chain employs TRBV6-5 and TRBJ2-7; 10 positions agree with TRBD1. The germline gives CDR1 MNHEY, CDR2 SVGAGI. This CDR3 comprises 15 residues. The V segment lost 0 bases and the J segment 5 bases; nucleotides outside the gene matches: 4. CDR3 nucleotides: TGTGCCAGCAGTTACTCGACAGGGGGCTGGGACGAGCAGTACTTC. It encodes CASSYSTGGWDEQYF.

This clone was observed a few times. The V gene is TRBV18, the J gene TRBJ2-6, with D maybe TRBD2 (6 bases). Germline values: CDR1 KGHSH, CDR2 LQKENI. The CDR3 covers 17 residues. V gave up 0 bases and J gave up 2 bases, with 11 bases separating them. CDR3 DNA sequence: TGTGCCAGCTCACCACCGTTGGGGGGTACTGGGGCCAACGTCCTGACTTTC. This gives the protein CASSPPLGGTGANVLTF. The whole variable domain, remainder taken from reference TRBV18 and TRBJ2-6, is NAGVMQNPRHLVRRRGQEARLRCSPMKGHSHVYWYRQLPEEGLKFMVYLQKENIIDESGMPKERFSAEFPKEGPSILRIQQVVRGDSAAYFCASSPPLGGTGANVLTFGAGSRLTVL.

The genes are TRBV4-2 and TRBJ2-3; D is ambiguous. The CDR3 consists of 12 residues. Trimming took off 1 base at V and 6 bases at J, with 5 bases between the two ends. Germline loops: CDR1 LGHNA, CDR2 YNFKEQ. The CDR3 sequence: CASSQVRDTQYF. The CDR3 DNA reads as TGTGCCAGCAGCCAAGTACGGGATACGCAGTATTTT.

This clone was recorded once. CDR3 nucleotides: TGCGCCAGCAGCGTCTTTGTACTAGGTGACGGGGAGCTGTTTTTT. It translates to CASSVFVLGDGELFF. The chain links TRBV5-1 to TRBJ2-2; D might be TRBD2 (5 bases). Trimming shortened V by 4 bases and J by 7 bases, and 17 bases separated the two germline ends. This CDR3 region has 15 residues. Germline CDR1 SGHRS, CDR2 YFSETQ.